One and the same sample provided the 4 T cell receptor beta chains below, sequenced in a study of shared T cell receptors in the human thymus. Sequencing used immunoSEQ multiplex PCR; TCRdb keeps in-frame clones, though not all of them. The table records approximately 660,000 clones, roughly 90% of them present only once. These data are also associated with another study on human thymus T cells.

Sequencing input: thymocytes. These receptors all stem from a boy in the first two years of life with a congenital heart defect.

The chain uses TRBV5-6 and TRBJ2-7; 8 bases align to TRBD2. Germline values: CDR1 SGHDT, CDR2 YYEEEE. V was pared by 4 bases and J by 2 bases, with 5 bases of the junction left unmatched. This CDR3 has 14 residues. Here the CDR3 reads CASSRAGETYEQYF. CDR3 in DNA: TGTGCCAGCAGCAGAGCGGGAGAGACCTACGAGCAGTACTTC.

This chain uses TRBV27 with TRBJ1-5; 7 nucleotides match TRBD1. With V trimmed by 5 bases and J by 0 bases, 4 bases remained unmatched. The V gene's germline CDR1 is MNHEY and CDR2 SMNVEV (reference sequence). This CDR3 is built from 15 residues. The CDR3 region has the DNA TGTGCCAGCAGTCACTACAGGGGTAGCAATCAGCCCCAGCATTTT. Its protein product is CASSHYRGSNQPQHF.

The V and J genes are TRBV10-3 and TRBJ1-5; maybe TRBD1 (6 bases). The V end was cut by 7 bases, the J end by 6 bases, with 10 bases between. Germline loops: CDR1 ENHRY, CDR2 SYGVKD. The CDR3 sequence is 12 residues long. CDR3 sequence reads: CAINRDGQPQHF. The CDR3 DNA reads TGTGCCATCAACAGGGACGGTCAGCCCCAGCATTTT.

The J gene is TRBJ2-7, the V gene TRBV11-2; the D gene is possibly TRBD2 (5 bases). V shed 4 bases and J shed 9 bases, with 13 bases lying between them. CDR1 SGHAT and CDR2 FQNNGV come from the germline V gene. CDR3 size: 12 residues. The CDR3 DNA reads as TGTGCCAGCAGCTCAACCCCCGAGGGGCAGTACTTC. It translates to CASSSTPEGQYF.